These 16 T cell receptor beta chains came from one sample sequenced in a study of prognosis after radiotherapy for stage I lung cancer. From genomic DNA, TCR beta CDR3 was amplified by two-round multiplex PCR. Round one of PCR was performed, and it used primers specific to each TRBV and TRBJ gene. TCRdb fed the multiplex PCR reads into MiXCR, producing one record per CDR3 protein. The data hold around 56,000 distinct CDR3 sequences, with about 26% observed a single time. The material sequenced was PBMCs, taken before or after stereotactic body radiation therapy (not recorded which). The origin of the receptors is a donor aged 50 or older with non-small cell lung cancer.

The sample holds many counts of this clonotype. This chain connects TRBV5-1 to TRBJ1-2, with D perhaps TRBD1 (6 bases). CDR3 size: 14 residues. Trimming left V 3 bases short and J 4 bases short, with 13 bases between. Germline loops: CDR1 SGHRS, CDR2 YFSETQ. CDR3: CASSSFDRSYGYTF. CDR3 in DNA: TGCGCCAGCAGCTCGTTCGACAGGAGCTATGGCTACACCTTC.

This clonotype has ten or more counts. The chain uses TRBV18 and TRBJ1-2; the D gene is possibly TRBD1 (5 bases). Germline V CDR1 and CDR2: KGHSH, LQKENI. V was cut by 0 bases and J by 2 bases, with 10 bases left in between. This CDR3 region has 15 residues. Here the CDR3 DNA reads TGTGCCAGCTCACCACCATTCAGGGCGAACTATGGCTACACCTTC. Amino acids: CASSPPFRANYGYTF.

Note on this clonotype: A far larger clone differs by one base, so this is likely a read error. The rearrangement uses TRBV6-9 and TRBJ2-2; D ambiguous. In germline, CDR1 is MNHGY, CDR2 SVAAGI. This CDR3 comprises 13 residues. The V end was cut by 4 bases, the J end by 6 bases, with 9 bases between. DNA for the CDR3: TGTGCCAGCAGTTCTCCATGTCCCGGGGAGCTGTTTTTT. It yields the protein CASSSPCPGELFF.

This chain joins TRBV20-1 and TRBJ1-2, with D uncertain. The CDR3 spans 13 residues. Trimming took off 3 bases at V and 4 bases at J, with 12 bases between the two ends. Germline CDR1 is DFQATT and CDR2 is SNEGSKA (reference sequence). The CDR3 bases are TGCAGTGCTAGTCTCTCGTACATCTATGGCTACACCTTC. Translation: CSASLSYIYGYTF.

Many counts were recorded for this clonotype. The chain carries TRBV19 and TRBJ1-2; D remains ambiguous. The CDR3 is 17 amino acids. Trimming pared 5 bases from V and 0 bases from J, leaving 19 bases between. Germline CDR1 reads LNHDA; CDR2 reads SQIVND (reference sequence). The CDR3 loop reads CASSLRTLPLANYGYTF. In DNA form, the CDR3 reads TGTGCCAGTAGTCTCCGGACGCTACCCTTAGCTAACTATGGCTACACCTTC. The complete variable domain, with remaining parts taken from reference TRBV19 and TRBJ1-2, reads DGGITQSPKYLFRKEGQNVTLSCEQNLNHDAMYWYRQDPGQGLRLIYYSQIVNDFQKGDIAEGYSVSREKKESFPLTVTSAQKNPTAFYLCASSLRTLPLANYGYTFGSGTRLTVV.

This clonotype came up once. This chain connects TRBV28 to TRBJ1-2, with 9 positions matching TRBD1. CDR3 length: 11 residues. The J segment lost 13 bases and the V segment lost 9 bases, leaving 9 bases of the junction unmatched. Germline loops: CDR1 MDHEN, CDR2 SYDVKM. CDR3 bases: TGTGCCAGTGTACAGGGGGCGCGTTGCACCTTC. It translates to CASVQGARCTF.

The chain links TRBV3-2 to TRBJ1-3; TRBD1 is the table's D call, not checked against the DNA. TRBV3-2 is termed a pseudogene. The CDR3 length is 14 residues. The CDR3 DNA reads as TGTGCTAGCGGCCGACAGGGAGCCGGAAACACCATATATTTT. It codes for CASGRQGAGNTIYF.

This clonotype was recorded at least ten times. This sequence joins TRBV20-1 and TRBJ2-3; D unclear. Per germline, CDR1 DFQATT and CDR2 SNEGSKA (reference sequence). The CDR3 is made up of 15 amino acids. Trimming stripped 6 bases from V and 3 bases from J, with 19 bases between. The CDR3 sequence is CSARNIMELTDTQYF. The CDR3, as DNA: TGCAGTGCCCGGAACATCATGGAGCTGACAGATACGCAGTATTTT.

This clonotype has ten or more counts. The chain uses TRBV7-2 and TRBJ2-1; 9 nucleotides line up with TRBD1. CDR3 length equals 17 residues. The ends lost 4 bases at V and 4 bases at J; junction bases unmatched: 11. Germline V CDR1 and CDR2: SGHTA, FQGNSA. The CDR3 is CASSSQTGTGHYNEQFF. Written as DNA, the CDR3 is TGTGCCAGCAGCTCTCAAACCGGGACAGGGCATTACAATGAGCAGTTCTTC.

The table lists this clonotype with many counts. The V call is TRBV28, the J call TRBJ1-1, with D possibly being TRBD1 (6 bases). V was pared by 4 bases and J by 1 base, with 19 bases between. The V gene's germline CDR1 is MDHEN and CDR2 SYDVKM. The length of the CDR3 is 17 residues. The CDR3 spells CASSSAGVGGPNTEAFF. As DNA, the CDR3 is TGTGCCAGCAGTTCTGCGGGGGTAGGGGGGCCGAACACTGAAGCTTTCTTT. The variable domain in full, completed from reference TRBV28 and TRBJ1-1, reads DVKVTQSSRYLVKRTGEKVFLECVQDMDHENMFWYRQDPGLGLRLIYFSYDVKMKEKGDIPEGYSVSREKKERFSLILESASTNQTSMYLCASSSAGVGGPNTEAFFGQGTRLTVV.

This clonotype came up many times. V and J are TRBV14 and TRBJ2-3; D assignment may be TRBD1 or TRBD2 (5 bases each). Germline V gene data show CDR1 as SGHDN and CDR2 as FVKESK. V lost 4 bases, J lost 5 bases, and 16 bases lay in between. This CDR3 has 15 residues. In DNA form, the CDR3 reads TGTGCCAGCAGCCCGGGGCCGGGGTTCCGAGATACGCAGTATTTT. The encoded protein is CASSPGPGFRDTQYF.

This clonotype was found many times. This chain links TRBV20-1 with TRBJ2-7; 10 positions agree with TRBD1. Germline assignment: CDR1 DFQATT and CDR2 SNEGSKA (reference sequence). CDR3 length: 13 residues. The V and J ends lost 5 bases and 2 bases, in that order; junction bases with no gene match: 3. CDR3 sequence reads: CSAPGTGAYEQYF. The CDR3 DNA sequence: TGCAGTGCTCCCGGGACAGGGGCCTACGAGCAGTACTTC.

This clonotype was seen ten or more times. This chain connects TRBV29-1 to TRBJ2-2; 8 positions agree with TRBD2. V lost 5 bases and J lost 4; bases outside the gene matches: 6. The CDR3 consists of 14 residues. CDR1 and CDR2 (germline): SQVTM, ANQGSEA. This CDR3 reads CSVREGEFTGELFF. In DNA, the CDR3 is TGCAGCGTTCGGGAGGGGGAATTCACCGGGGAGCTGTTTTTT.

This clonotype has ten or more counts. The rearrangement uses TRBV7-3 and TRBJ2-3; 9 bases fit TRBD2. The CDR3 consists of 16 residues. Germline V gene data show CDR1 as SGHTA and CDR2 as FQGTGA. J lost 0 bases, V lost 5 bases, and 6 bases had no gene match. The CDR3 protein is CASSRDAGGSTDTQYF. DNA of the CDR3: TGTGCCAGCAGCCGAGACGCGGGGGGGAGCACAGATACGCAGTATTTT.

This chain joins TRBV20-1 and TRBJ2-5; 9 positions match TRBD1. From germline, CDR1 is DFQATT and CDR2 SNEGSKA (reference sequence). The CDR3 is 15 residues long. V shed 5 bases and J 4 bases; nucleotides not matched to a gene: 11. DNA for the CDR3: TGCAGTGCTCCAAACCGGGACAGGGAGGGAGAGACCCAGTACTTC. It encodes CSAPNRDREGETQYF.

This clonotype came up many times. CDR3: CASSQVPDTQYF. Written as DNA, the CDR3 is TGTGCCAGCAGCCAAGTCCCAGATACGCAGTATTTT. The chain couples TRBV3-1 to TRBJ2-3; D gene unclear. Germline-derived CDR1 and CDR2 are LGHDT and YNNKEL (reference sequence). The CDR3 runs 12 residues. V was cut by 1 base and J by 4 bases, with 3 bases left in between.